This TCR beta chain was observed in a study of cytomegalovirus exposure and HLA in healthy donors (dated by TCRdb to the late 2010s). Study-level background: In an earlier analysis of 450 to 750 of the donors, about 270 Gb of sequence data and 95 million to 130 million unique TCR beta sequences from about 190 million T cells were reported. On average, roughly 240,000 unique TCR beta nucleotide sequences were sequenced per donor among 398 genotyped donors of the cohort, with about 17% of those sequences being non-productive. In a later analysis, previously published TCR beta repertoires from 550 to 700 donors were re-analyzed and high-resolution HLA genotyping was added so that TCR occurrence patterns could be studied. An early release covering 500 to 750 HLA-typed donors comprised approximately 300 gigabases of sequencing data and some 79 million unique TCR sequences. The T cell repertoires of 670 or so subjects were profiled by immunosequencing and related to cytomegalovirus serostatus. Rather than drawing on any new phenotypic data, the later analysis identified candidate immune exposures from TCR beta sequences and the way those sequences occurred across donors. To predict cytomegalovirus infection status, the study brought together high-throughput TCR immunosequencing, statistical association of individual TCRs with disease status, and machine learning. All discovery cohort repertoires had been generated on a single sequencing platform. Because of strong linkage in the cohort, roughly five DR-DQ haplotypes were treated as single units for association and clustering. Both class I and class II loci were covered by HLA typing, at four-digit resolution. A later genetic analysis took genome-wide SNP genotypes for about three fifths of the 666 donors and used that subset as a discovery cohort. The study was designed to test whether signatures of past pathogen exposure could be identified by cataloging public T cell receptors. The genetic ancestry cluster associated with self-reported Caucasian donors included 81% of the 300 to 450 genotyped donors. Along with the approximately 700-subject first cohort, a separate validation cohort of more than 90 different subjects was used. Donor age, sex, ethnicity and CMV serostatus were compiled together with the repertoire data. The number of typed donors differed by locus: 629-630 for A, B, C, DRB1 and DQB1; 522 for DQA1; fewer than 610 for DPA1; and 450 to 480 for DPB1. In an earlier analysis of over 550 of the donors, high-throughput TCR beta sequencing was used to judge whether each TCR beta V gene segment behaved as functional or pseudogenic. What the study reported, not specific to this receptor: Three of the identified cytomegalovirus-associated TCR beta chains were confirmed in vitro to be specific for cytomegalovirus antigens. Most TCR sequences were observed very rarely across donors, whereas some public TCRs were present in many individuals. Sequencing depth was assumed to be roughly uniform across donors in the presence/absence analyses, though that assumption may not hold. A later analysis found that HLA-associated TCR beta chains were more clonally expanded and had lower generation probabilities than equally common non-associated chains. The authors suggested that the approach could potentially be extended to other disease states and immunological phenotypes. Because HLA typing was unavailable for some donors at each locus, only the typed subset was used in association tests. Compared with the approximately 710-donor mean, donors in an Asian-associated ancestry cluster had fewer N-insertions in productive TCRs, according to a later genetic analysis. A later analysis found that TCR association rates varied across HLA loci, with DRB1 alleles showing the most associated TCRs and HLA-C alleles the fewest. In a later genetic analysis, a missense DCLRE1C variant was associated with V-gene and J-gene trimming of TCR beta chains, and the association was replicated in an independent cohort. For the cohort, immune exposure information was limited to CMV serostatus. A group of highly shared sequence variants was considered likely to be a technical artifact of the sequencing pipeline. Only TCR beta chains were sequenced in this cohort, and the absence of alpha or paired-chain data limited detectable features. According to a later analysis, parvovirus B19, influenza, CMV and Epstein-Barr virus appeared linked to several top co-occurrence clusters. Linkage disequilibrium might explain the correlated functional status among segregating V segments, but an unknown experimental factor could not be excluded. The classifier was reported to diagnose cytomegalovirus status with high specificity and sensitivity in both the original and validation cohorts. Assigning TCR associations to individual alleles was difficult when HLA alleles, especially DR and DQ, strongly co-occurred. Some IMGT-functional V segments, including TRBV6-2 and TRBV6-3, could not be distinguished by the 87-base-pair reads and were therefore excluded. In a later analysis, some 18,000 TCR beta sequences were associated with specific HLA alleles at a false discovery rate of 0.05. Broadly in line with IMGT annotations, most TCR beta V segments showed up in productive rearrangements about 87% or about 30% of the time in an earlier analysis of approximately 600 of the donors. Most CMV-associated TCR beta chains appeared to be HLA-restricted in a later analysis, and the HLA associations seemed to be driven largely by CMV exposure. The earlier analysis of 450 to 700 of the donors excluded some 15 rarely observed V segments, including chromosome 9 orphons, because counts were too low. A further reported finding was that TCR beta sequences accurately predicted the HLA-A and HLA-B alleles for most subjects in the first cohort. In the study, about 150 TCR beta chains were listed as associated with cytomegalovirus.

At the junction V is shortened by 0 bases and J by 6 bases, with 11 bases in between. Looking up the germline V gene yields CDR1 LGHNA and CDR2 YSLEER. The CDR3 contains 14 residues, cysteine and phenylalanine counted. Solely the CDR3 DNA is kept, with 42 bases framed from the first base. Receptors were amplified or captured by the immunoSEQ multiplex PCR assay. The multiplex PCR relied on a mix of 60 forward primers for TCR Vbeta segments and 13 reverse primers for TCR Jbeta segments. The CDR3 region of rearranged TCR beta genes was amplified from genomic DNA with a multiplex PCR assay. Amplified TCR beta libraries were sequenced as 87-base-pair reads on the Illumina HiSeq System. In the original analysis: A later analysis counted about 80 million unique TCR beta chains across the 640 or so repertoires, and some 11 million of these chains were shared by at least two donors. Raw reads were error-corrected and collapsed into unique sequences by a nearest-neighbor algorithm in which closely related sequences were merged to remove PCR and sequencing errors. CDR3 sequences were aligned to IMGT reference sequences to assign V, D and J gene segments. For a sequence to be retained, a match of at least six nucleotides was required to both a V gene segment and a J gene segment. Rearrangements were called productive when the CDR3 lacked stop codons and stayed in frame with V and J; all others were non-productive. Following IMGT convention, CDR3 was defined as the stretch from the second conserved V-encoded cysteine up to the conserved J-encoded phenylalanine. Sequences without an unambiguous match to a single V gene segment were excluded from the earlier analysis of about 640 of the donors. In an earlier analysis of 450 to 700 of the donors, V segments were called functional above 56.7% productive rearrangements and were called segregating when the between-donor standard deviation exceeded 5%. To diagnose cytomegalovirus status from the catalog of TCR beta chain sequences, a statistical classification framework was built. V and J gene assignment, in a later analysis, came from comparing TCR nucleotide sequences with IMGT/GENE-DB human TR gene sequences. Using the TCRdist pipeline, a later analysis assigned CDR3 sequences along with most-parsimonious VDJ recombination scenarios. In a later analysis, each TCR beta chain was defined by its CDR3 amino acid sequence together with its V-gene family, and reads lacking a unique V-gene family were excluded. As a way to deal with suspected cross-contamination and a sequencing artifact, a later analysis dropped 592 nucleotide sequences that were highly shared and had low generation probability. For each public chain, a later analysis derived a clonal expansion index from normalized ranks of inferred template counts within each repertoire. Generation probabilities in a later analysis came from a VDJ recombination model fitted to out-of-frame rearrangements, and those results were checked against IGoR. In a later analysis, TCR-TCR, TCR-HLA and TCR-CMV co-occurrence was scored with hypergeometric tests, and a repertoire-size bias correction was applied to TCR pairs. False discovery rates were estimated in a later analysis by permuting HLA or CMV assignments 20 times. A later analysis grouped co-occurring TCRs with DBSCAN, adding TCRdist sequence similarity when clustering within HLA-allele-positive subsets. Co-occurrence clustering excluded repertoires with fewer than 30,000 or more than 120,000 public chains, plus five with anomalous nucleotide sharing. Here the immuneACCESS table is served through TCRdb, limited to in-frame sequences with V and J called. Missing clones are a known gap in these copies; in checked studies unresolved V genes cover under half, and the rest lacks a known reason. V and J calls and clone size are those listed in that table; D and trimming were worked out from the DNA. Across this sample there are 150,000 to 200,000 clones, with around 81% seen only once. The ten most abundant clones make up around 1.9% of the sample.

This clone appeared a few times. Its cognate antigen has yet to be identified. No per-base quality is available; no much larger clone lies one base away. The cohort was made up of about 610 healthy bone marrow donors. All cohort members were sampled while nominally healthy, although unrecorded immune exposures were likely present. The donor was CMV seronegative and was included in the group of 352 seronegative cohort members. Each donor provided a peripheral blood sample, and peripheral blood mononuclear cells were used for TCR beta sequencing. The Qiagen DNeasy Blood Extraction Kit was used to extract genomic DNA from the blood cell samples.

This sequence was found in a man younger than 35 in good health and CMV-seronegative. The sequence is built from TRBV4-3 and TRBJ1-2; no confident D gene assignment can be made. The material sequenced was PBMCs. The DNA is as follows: TGCGCCAGCAGCCAAGATCTAAGACGGGATGGCTACACCTTC. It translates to CASSQDLRRDGYTF.